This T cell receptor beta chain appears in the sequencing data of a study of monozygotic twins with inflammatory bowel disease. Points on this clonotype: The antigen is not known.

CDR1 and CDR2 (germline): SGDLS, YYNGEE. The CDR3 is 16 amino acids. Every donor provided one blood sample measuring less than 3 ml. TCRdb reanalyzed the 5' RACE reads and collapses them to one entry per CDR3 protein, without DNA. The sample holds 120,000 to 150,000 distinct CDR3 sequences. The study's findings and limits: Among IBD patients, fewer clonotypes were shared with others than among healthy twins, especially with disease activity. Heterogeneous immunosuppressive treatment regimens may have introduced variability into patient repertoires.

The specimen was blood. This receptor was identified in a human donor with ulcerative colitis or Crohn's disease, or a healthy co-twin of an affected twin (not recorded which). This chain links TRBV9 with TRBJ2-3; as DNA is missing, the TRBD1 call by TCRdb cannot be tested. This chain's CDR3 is CASSVDPGTGTDTQYF.